Below are 12 T cell receptor beta chains sequenced from a single sample in a study of CD8 T cells in Susac syndrome. The RNA, about 0.5 to 1 ug, was put through reverse transcription using random hexamers. One entry per CDR3 protein results from TCRdb running MiXCR on the immunoSEQ multiplex PCR reads. Among under 150,000 distinct CDR3 sequences listed, about 90% were seen once. Input material: CD8+ T cells from PBMCs. The origin of the receptors is a human donor with multiple sclerosis.

The chain combines TRBV6-2 or TRBV6-3 with TRBJ2-5; D gene ambiguous. The CDR3 contains 12 residues. The V gene's germline CDR1 is MNHEY and CDR2 SVGEGT. V was pared by 8 bases and J by 5 bases, with 12 bases between. The CDR3 nucleotides read TGTGCCAGCGCCCGGGTGGGCGAGACCCAGTACTTC. Translating it yields CASARVGETQYF.

The chain links TRBV15 to TRBJ2-5; TRBD2 matches 9 bases. V lost 1 base, J lost 3 bases, and 0 bases stayed unmatched. Germline CDR1 and CDR2: LNHNV and YYDKDF (reference sequence). The CDR3 contains 14 residues. The chain's CDR3 is CATSRVAGEETQYF. The CDR3 DNA follows: TGTGCCACCAGCAGAGTAGCGGGAGAAGAGACCCAGTACTTC.

The V gene is TRBV24-1, the J gene TRBJ2-7, with D tentatively TRBD1 (7 bases). Trimming cost V 6 bases and J 12 bases, with 14 bases left between them. The CDR3 totals 11 residues. CDR1 is KGHDR and CDR2 is SFDVKD in the germline V gene. CDR3 coding DNA: TGTGCCACCAGTTCCGCGGGACAGCTGTACTTC. Protein product: CATSSAGQLYF.

The chain has TRBV5-1 and TRBJ2-3, with D possibly being TRBD1 (7 bases). The ends were cut back, 0 bases at V and 5 bases at J, with 19 bases in the middle. Germline CDR1 SGHRS, CDR2 YFSETQ. This CDR3 region has 17 residues. CDR3: CASSLEEGGGEGDTQYF. The CDR3 DNA sequence: TGCGCCAGCAGCTTGGAGGAAGGAGGGGGCGAGGGAGATACGCAGTATTTT. Full variable domain (outside the CDR3, taken from reference TRBV5-1 and TRBJ2-3): KAGVTQTPRYLIKTRGQQVTLSCSPISGHRSVSWYQQTPGQGLQFLFEYFSETQRNKGNFPGRFSGRQFSNSRSEMNVSTLELGDSALYLCASSLEEGGGEGDTQYFGPGTRLTVL.

The chain uses TRBV5-1 and TRBJ2-3; the D gene could be TRBD1 or TRBD2 (5 bases each). This CDR3 is built from 18 residues. Germline CDR1 and CDR2: SGHRS and YFSETQ. V was cut by 0 bases and J by 2 bases, with 19 bases left in between. The CDR3 is CASSLEYVGTAHTDTQYF. The CDR3 DNA sequence: TGCGCCAGCAGCTTGGAGTATGTGGGGACGGCGCACACAGATACGCAGTATTTT.

This rearrangement joins TRBV11-2 to TRBJ2-1, with no clear D. The CDR3 sequence is 11 residues long. Trimming cost V 8 bases and J 5 bases, with 7 bases left between them. Germline values: CDR1 SGHAT, CDR2 FQNNGV. This CDR3 is CASRSDNEQFF. The CDR3 DNA follows: TGTGCCAGCCGCTCTGACAATGAGCAGTTCTTC.

The chain carries TRBV4-1 and TRBJ2-7; 8 bases match TRBD1. The CDR3 has 14 amino acids. Germline V gene lookup returns CDR1 MGHRA and CDR2 YSYEKL. V was pared by 4 bases and J by 2 bases, with 4 bases of the junction left unmatched. The DNA of the CDR3 is TGCGCCAGCAGCCCGTGGACAGGGCCCTACGAGCAGTACTTC. Its translation: CASSPWTGPYEQYF.

CDR3 sequence (DNA): TGTGCCAGCAGCCTACTCGCCGGTTGGGGGGCAAAAGATGGCTACACCTTC. Its translation is CASSLLAGWGAKDGYTF. V usage is TRBV7-8 and J usage is TRBJ1-2; maybe TRBD1 (6 bases). The germline V gene has CDR1 SGHVS and CDR2 FQNEAQ. V was clipped by 5 bases and J by 6 bases, with 25 bases between them. The CDR3 is made up of 17 amino acids.

V usage is TRBV19 and J usage is TRBJ1-5, with TRBD1 matching 10 bases. This CDR3 is built from 17 residues. Trimming at V came to 5 bases and at J to 5 bases, leaving 12 bases not matched to a gene. Per germline, CDR1 LNHDA and CDR2 SQIVND (reference sequence). CDR3 in amino acids: CASSLIITGTGDQPQHF. CDR3 nucleotides: TGTGCCAGTAGTTTGATCATCACCGGGACAGGGGATCAGCCCCAGCATTTT.

The rearrangement joins TRBV12-3 or TRBV12-4 to TRBJ2-7; D is undetermined. The CDR3 has 14 residues. Trimming took 3 bases from V and 3 from J, leaving 12 bases between them. The CDR3 spells CASSFGYSGYEQYF. CDR3 coding DNA: TGTGCCAGCAGTTTTGGTTACAGTGGCTACGAGCAGTACTTC.

The CDR3 is CASSQERGVTEAFF. CDR3 nucleotides: TGTGCCAGTAGTCAAGAGAGGGGGGTGACTGAAGCTTTCTTT. The rearrangement links TRBV19 to TRBJ1-1; TRBD1 might be the D (6 bases). CDR1 and CDR2 (germline): LNHDA, SQIVND (reference sequence). The V end was cut by 5 bases, the J end by 5 bases, with 15 bases between. The CDR3 covers 14 residues.

CDR3 sequence reads: CAWSAMNTEAFF. CDR3 nucleotides: TGTGCCTGGTCAGCGATGAACACTGAAGCTTTCTTT. The V and J genes are TRBV30 and TRBJ1-1; D ambiguous. The CDR3 loop spans 12 amino acids. The germline V and J ends were trimmed by 5 bases and 0 bases, with 7 bases remaining between them. CDR1 is GTSNPN and CDR2 is SVGIG in the germline V gene (reference sequence).